One sample yielded the 19 T cell receptor beta chains listed below, sequenced in a study of regulatory T cells in long-lasting Graves disease (dated by TCRdb to about 2021). Library prep was done by multiplex PCR. Sequencer: Illumina HiSeq 4000. TCR beta libraries were built with iRepertoire HTBI primers and Arm-PCR amplification of CDR3 regions. TCRdb itself trimmed the public reads at Q25 with fastp, ran MiXCR and retained productive beta chains. Every distinct CDR3 protein forms one entry, paired with its most common genes and DNA. The sample profile shows about 470,000 distinct CDR3 sequences; under 15% of them were found once. The ten largest clones add up to approximately 15% of the sample. Sample time point, as interpreted from the label and publication: newly diagnosed GD, antithyroid drugs for less than 3 months. For both TCR sequencing and RNA sequencing, RNA was extracted from PBMCs using TRIzol.

These sequences were also reported in another study, on T cells in Graves' hyperthyroidism and ophthalmopathy.

The sequencing here drew on peripheral blood mononuclear cells (PBMCs), taken at new diagnosis, from a patient treated with antithyroid drugs. The receptors originated from a woman aged 25 to 45 with Graves disease. Donor details come from another sample of the same person, matched by shared clones.

This clonotype was picked up many times. The chain couples TRBV29-1 to TRBJ1-1, with TRBD1 matching over 8 bases. Germline-derived CDR1 and CDR2 are SQVTM and ANQGSEA. The CDR3 spans 18 residues. V shed 3 bases and J 1 base; nucleotides not matched to a gene: 16. CDR3 sequence: CSVEIISRTGLRNTEAFF. CDR3 sequence (DNA): TGCAGCGTTGAGATCATCTCCCGGACAGGGCTAAGGAACACTGAAGCTTTCTTT.

This clonotype was observed at least ten times. The gene calls are TRBV12-3 or TRBV12-4 and TRBJ1-1; D is possibly TRBD1 (6 bases). The CDR3 contains 14 residues. Trimming left V 7 bases short and J 4 bases short, with 16 bases between. The CDR3 is CASTFRTGSTEAFF. Written as DNA, the CDR3 is TGTGCCAGCACCTTCCGAACAGGGAGCACTGAAGCTTTCTTT.

Comments on this clonotype: The conserved final phenylalanine or tryptophan is absent from the CDR3, which likely points to a read error. The chain recombines TRBV7-3 with TRBJ2-1; D possibly corresponds to TRBD2 (8 bases). Trimming cost V 5 bases and J 6 bases, with 14 bases left between them. The germline gives CDR1 SGHTA, CDR2 FQGTGA. CDR3 length: 14 amino acids. The CDR3 bases are TGTGCCAGCAGCCCCAGGGGGACTAGCAATGAGCAGTTCTCC. Amino acids: CASSPRGTSNEQFS.

There are many counts of this clonotype. The V and J genes are TRBV20-1 and TRBJ2-1; 12 nucleotides agree with TRBD2. CDR1 and CDR2 from the germline V gene are DFQATT and SNEGSKA (reference sequence). J lost 3 bases, V lost 2 bases, and 5 bases had no gene match. The CDR3 extends over 16 amino acids. CDR3 residues: CSARRLAGAIYNEQFF. The CDR3 nucleotides read TGCAGTGCTAGAAGACTAGCGGGAGCAATCTACAATGAGCAGTTCTTC.

This clonotype was detected a few times. This sequence joins TRBV19 and TRBJ2-2; tentatively, D is TRBD2 (5 bases). The CDR3 is 13 amino acids. V lost 11 bases to trimming and J lost 0 bases, with 10 bases between them. CDR1 and CDR2 (germline): LNHDA, SQIVND (reference sequence). The CDR3 loop is CAAAGANTGELFF. The CDR3 DNA follows: TGTGCCGCCGCCGGGGCGAACACCGGGGAGCTGTTTTTT.

The chain recombines TRBV7-9 with TRBJ2-1; either TRBD1 or TRBD2 may supply D (5 bases each). Germline V CDR1 and CDR2: SEHNR, FQNEAQ (reference sequence). This CDR3 comprises 15 residues. The V end lost 5 bases, the J end lost 7 bases, and 18 bases lay between the germline ends. The CDR3 coding sequence is TGTGCCAGCAGCCCTAGGATGGTAGAGGGGAATGAGCAGTTCTTC. It codes for CASSPRMVEGNEQFF. Filled out from reference TRBV7-9 and TRBJ2-1, the complete variable domain reads DTGVSQNPRHKITKRGQNVTFRCDPISEHNRLYWYRQTLGQGPEFLTYFQNEAQLEKSRLLSDRFSAERPKGSFSTLEIQRTEQGDSAMYLCASSPRMVEGNEQFFGPGTRLTVL.

The chain has TRBV6-1 and TRBJ2-3, with a tentative D call TRBD1 (6 bases). The end of the DNA is better explained by TRBJ2-7, so the J call may be wrong. This CDR3 is built from 14 residues. In germline, CDR1 is MNHNS, CDR2 SASEGT. The CDR3 protein is CASITAQGTYEQYF. The DNA of the CDR3 is TGTGCCAGCATAACCGCCCAGGGGACCTACGAGCAGTACTTC.

The gene calls are TRBV7-2 and TRBJ2-7; no clear D gene. In germline, CDR1 is SGHTA, CDR2 FQGNSA. V dropped 2 bases and J dropped 6 bases, with 8 bases sitting between them. The CDR3 length is 12 residues. CDR3 protein: CASSLRWAEQYF. CDR3 bases: TGTGCCAGCAGCTTAAGATGGGCCGAGCAGTACTTC. Using reference TRBV7-2 and TRBJ2-7 for the parts outside the CDR3, the full variable domain is GAGVSQSPSNKVTEKGKDVELRCDPISGHTALYWYRQSLGQGLEFLIYFQGNSAPDKSGLPSDRFSAERTGGSVSTLTIQRTQQEDSAVYLCASSLRWAEQYFGPGTRLTVT.

This clonotype has a handful of counts. The chain carries TRBV14 and TRBJ2-1; 10 nucleotides match TRBD1. Germline-derived CDR1 and CDR2 are SGHDN and FVKESK. V dropped 4 bases and J dropped 7; count of bases not matched to a gene: 13. There are 17 residues in the CDR3. The CDR3 region is CASSLDRWGQGWNEQFF. The CDR3 bases are TGTGCCAGCAGCCTAGATCGGTGGGGACAGGGGTGGAATGAGCAGTTCTTC.

The table lists this clonotype with many counts. The chain uses TRBV7-9 and TRBJ1-5; 9 positions match TRBD1. The CDR3 is 14 residues long. The trim removed 5 bases at V and 7 bases at J, leaving 6 bases unmatched. Germline V gene sequence: CDR1 SEHNR, CDR2 FQNEAQ (reference sequence). The CDR3 nucleotides are TGTGCCAGCAGCCGGGACAGGGCGAACCAGCCCCAGCATTTT. This translates into CASSRDRANQPQHF.

On this clonotype itself: No conserved phenylalanine or tryptophan is present at the end of the CDR3, so a read error is the likely explanation. V is TRBV6-1 and J is TRBJ2-5; TRBD2 matches 7 bases. The CDR3 loop spans 13 amino acids. Germline CDR1 MNHNS, CDR2 SASEGT. V gave up 5 bases and J gave up 4 bases; unmatched junction bases: 4. The CDR3 nucleotides are TGTGCCAGCAGTCAAACGGGGGGAGAGACCCAGTACTTA. This translates into CASSQTGGETQYL.

The V gene is TRBV18, the J gene TRBJ2-1; D may be TRBD2 (6 bases). The V gene lost 1 base and the J gene lost 13 bases, with 11 bases spanning the gap. Germline V CDR1 and CDR2: KGHSH, LQKENI. The CDR3 sequence is 12 residues long. The CDR3 is CASSPRAGLQFF. CDR3 DNA sequence: TGTGCCAGCTCACCACGAGCGGGTCTCCAGTTCTTC.

The table lists this clonotype with many counts. This rearrangement joins TRBV10-2 to TRBJ2-7, with D unclear. The CDR3 loop spans 15 amino acids. V lost 3 bases and J lost 0, with 12 bases in between. The V gene's germline CDR1 is WSHSY and CDR2 SAAADI. This chain's CDR3 is CASSDIGSYSYEQYF. The CDR3 DNA sequence: TGCGCCAGCAGTGATATCGGGTCCTACTCCTACGAGCAGTACTTC.

With respect to this clonotype: A clone one base away is much larger, so this may be a read error. The chain couples TRBV28 to TRBJ2-7; TRBD1 matches at 9 bases. The V and J ends lost 4 bases and 6 bases, in that order; junction bases with no gene match: 7. The germline gives CDR1 MDHEN, CDR2 SYDVKM. This CDR3 is 14 amino acids long. The DNA for the CDR3 is TGTGCCAGCAGTTCGGGACAGGGTCCCCGCGAGCAGTACTTC. It encodes CASSSGQGPREQYF. The whole variable domain, filled in from reference TRBV28 and TRBJ2-7, reads DVKVTQSSRYLVKRTGEKVFLECVQDMDHENMFWYRQDPGLGLRLIYFSYDVKMKEKGDIPEGYSVSREKKERFSLILESASTNQTSMYLCASSSGQGPREQYFGPGTRLTVT.

The V and J genes are TRBV7-9 and TRBJ1-2; D gene unclear. This CDR3 has 16 residues. The V gene's germline CDR1 is SEHNR and CDR2 FQNEAQ (reference sequence). V was cut by 2 bases and J by 4 bases, with 17 bases left in between. CDR3 in DNA: TGTGCCAGCAGCTTACGTCTCGGCAGCACGAGCTATGGCTACACCTTC. Its protein product is CASSLRLGSTSYGYTF.

Many counts were recorded for this clonotype. This rearrangement joins TRBV6-5 to TRBJ1-5, with TRBD1 matching 10 bases. The CDR3 extends over 15 amino acids. V shed 0 bases, J shed 5 bases, and the junction held 1 base outside the gene matches. The germline gives CDR1 MNHEY, CDR2 SVGAGI. CDR3: CASSYSGTGDQPQHF. The CDR3 bases are TGTGCCAGCAGTTACTCCGGGACAGGGGATCAGCCCCAGCATTTT.

A few counts support this clonotype. The rearrangement uses TRBV11-1 and TRBJ2-5, with a weak D call TRBD2 (7 bases). Trimming cost V 4 bases and J 5 bases, with 20 bases left between them. Germline CDR1 is SGHAT and CDR2 is FQDESV (reference sequence). The CDR3 has 16 residues. The CDR3 DNA follows: TGTGCCAGCAGCTCGGGGGGCGGGAGTGGAGAGGAGACCCAGTACTTC. It yields the protein CASSSGGGSGEETQYF.

This clonotype was seen ten or more times. The chain is built from TRBV6-1 and TRBJ2-7; tentative D call: TRBD2 (6 bases). V was cut by 10 bases and J by 2 bases, with 18 bases left in between. Looked up from germline, CDR1 is MNHNS and CDR2 is SASEGT. There are 14 residues in the CDR3. The CDR3 nucleotides read TGTGCCACGGGGAAGGGGACTCCTGCCTACGAGCAGTACTTC. Translated, it gives CATGKGTPAYEQYF.

The rearrangement joins TRBV19 to TRBJ2-1; 8 bases map to TRBD2. CDR3 length: 17 amino acids. V lost 3 bases, J lost 2 bases, and 9 bases stayed unmatched. Germline values: CDR1 LNHDA, CDR2 SQIVND (reference sequence). The CDR3 here is CASSIRDVSGTYNEQFF. In DNA form, the CDR3 reads TGTGCCAGTAGTATTAGAGATGTTAGCGGGACCTACAATGAGCAGTTCTTC. The full variable domain, with the rest looked up from reference TRBV19 and TRBJ2-1, is DGGITQSPKYLFRKEGQNVTLSCEQNLNHDAMYWYRQDPGQGLRLIYYSQIVNDFQKGDIAEGYSVSREKKESFPLTVTSAQKNPTAFYLCASSIRDVSGTYNEQFFGPGTRLTVL.